This entry lists 12 T cell receptor beta chains sequenced from one sample in a study of technical replicates of blood from several donors (dated by TCRdb to about 2017). The library was prepared using the immunoSEQ multiplex PCR assay. The table was pulled from immuneACCESS by TCRdb, which kept in-frame rearrangements only. Such tables lose some clones; where checked, under half of the loss comes from unresolved V genes, and the rest has no known cause. This sample holds fewer than 100,000 clones; approximately 97% were observed only once. The ten largest clones take up roughly 0.3% of the sample. Material: T cells isolated from PBMCs. Every receptor here comes from a human donor in good health.

V gene TRBV9 combines with J gene TRBJ2-3, with a possible D match to TRBD1 (5 bases). Germline V CDR1 and CDR2: SGDLS, YYNGEE. The CDR3 extends over 14 amino acids. Trimming stripped 3 bases from V and 2 bases from J, with 10 bases between. The CDR3 reads CASSGGLVTDTQYF. CDR3 nucleotide sequence: TGTGCCAGCAGCGGGGGCCTGGTCACAGATACGCAGTATTTT. Full variable domain (remainder filled in from reference TRBV9 and TRBJ2-3): DSGVTQTPKHLITATGQRVTLRCSPRSGDLSVYWYQQSLDQGLQFLIQYYNGEERAKGNILERFSAQQFPDLHSELNLSSLELGDSALYFCASSGGLVTDTQYFGPGTRLTVL.

This sequence joins TRBV13 and TRBJ1-1; no reliable D call. CDR1 and CDR2 from the germline V gene are PRHDT and FYEKMQ (reference sequence). The CDR3 sequence is 13 residues long. Trimming took off 0 bases at V and 1 base at J, with 3 bases between the two ends. The DNA of the CDR3 is TGTGCCAGCAGCTTAGGACAGAACACTGAAGCTTTCTTT. Its protein product is CASSLGQNTEAFF.

This chain links TRBV6-1 with TRBJ2-7; a possible D gene is TRBD2 (6 bases). Trimming removed 10 bases from V and 0 bases from J, with 13 bases in between. The V gene's germline CDR1 is MNHNS and CDR2 SASEGT. The CDR3 totals 13 residues. The CDR3 here is CATPGTDSYEQYF. The CDR3 DNA is TGTGCCACCCCCGGGACTGACTCCTACGAGCAGTACTTC.

The chain uses TRBV5-4 and TRBJ2-4, with 7 bases fitting TRBD2. Losses at the gene ends were 4 bases for V and 9 bases for J; bases not matched to a gene: 16. The CDR3 covers 16 residues. The germline gives CDR1 SGHNT, CDR2 YYREEE (reference sequence). Here the CDR3 DNA reads TGTGCCAGCAGCAGAGAACCGGGACTACCTCAGGGCATTCAGTACTTC. Protein product: CASSREPGLPQGIQYF.

The chain recombines TRBV9 with TRBJ2-3; no clear D. V was pared by 2 bases and J by 3 bases, with 13 bases between. CDR3 size: 15 residues. In germline, CDR1 is SGDLS, CDR2 YYNGEE. The CDR3 region is CASSVLLESTDTQYF. Here the CDR3 DNA reads TGTGCCAGCAGCGTCCTCTTGGAGTCGACAGATACGCAGTATTTT. Full variable domain (missing parts from reference TRBV9 and TRBJ2-3): DSGVTQTPKHLITATGQRVTLRCSPRSGDLSVYWYQQSLDQGLQFLIQYYNGEERAKGNILERFSAQQFPDLHSELNLSSLELGDSALYFCASSVLLESTDTQYFGPGTRLTVL.

The V call is TRBV15, the J call TRBJ2-5; TRBD2 aligns across 13 bases. The CDR3 contains 16 residues. Germline loops: CDR1 LNHNV, CDR2 YYDKDF (reference sequence). The V segment lost 3 bases and the J segment 1 base; nucleotides outside the gene matches: 2. The CDR3 reads CATSRGLAGLQETQYF. The CDR3 DNA follows: TGTGCCACCAGCAGGGGACTAGCGGGACTCCAAGAGACCCAGTACTTC.

The rearrangement links TRBV7-2 to TRBJ2-7; TRBD2 matches at 7 bases. Germline loops: CDR1 SGHTA, CDR2 FQGNSA. V trimming: 2 bases; J trimming: 1 base; junction bases outside the gene matches: 8. The CDR3 runs 16 residues. The DNA for the CDR3 is TGTGCCAGCAGCTTAAACGGGAGGCCCCTTTCCTACGAGCAGTACTTC. Translating it yields CASSLNGRPLSYEQYF.

The CDR3 spells CASGVFYNEQFF. The CDR3, as DNA: TGTGCCAGTGGAGTATTTTACAATGAGCAGTTCTTC. This chain connects TRBV19 to TRBJ2-1, with D unclear. Between the trimmed V and J ends, which lost 8 bases and 4 bases, there was a span of 9 bases. Germline V CDR1 and CDR2: LNHDA, SQIVND (reference sequence). The length of the CDR3 is 12 residues.

This chain links TRBV5-1 with TRBJ1-1; D remains unclear. The CDR3 totals 13 residues. The V end was cut by 0 bases, the J end by 3 bases, with 6 bases between. Germline loops: CDR1 SGHRS, CDR2 YFSETQ. In DNA form, the CDR3 reads TGCGCCAGCAGCTTGGAATCGGACACTGAAGCTTTCTTT. Amino acids: CASSLESDTEAFF.

The genes are TRBV7-9 and TRBJ2-1; a weak D match, TRBD2 (5 bases). Trimming stripped 4 bases from V and 8 bases from J, with 12 bases between. The CDR3 consists of 13 residues. Germline V lookup: CDR1 SEHNR, CDR2 FQNEAQ (reference sequence). CDR3 in amino acids: CASSSPGTYEQFF. The CDR3 DNA reads TGTGCCAGCAGCTCCCCGGGAACATATGAGCAGTTCTTC.

J is TRBJ2-2 and V is TRBV30, with D uncertain. V gave up 0 bases and J gave up 6 bases, with 8 bases separating them. The CDR3 spans 13 residues. In germline, CDR1 is GTSNPN, CDR2 SVGIG (reference sequence). In DNA form, the CDR3 reads TGTGCCTGGAGTGTACGGTCTTCCGGGGAGCTGTTTTTT. This codes for CAWSVRSSGELFF.

This chain links TRBV28 with TRBJ1-2; D unclear. The CDR3 contains 12 residues. Trimming took 3 bases from V and 6 from J, leaving 8 bases between them. Germline V gene sequence: CDR1 MDHEN, CDR2 SYDVKM. CDR3 protein: CASSFSFHGYTF. As DNA, the CDR3 is TGTGCCAGCAGTTTCAGTTTCCATGGCTACACCTTC.